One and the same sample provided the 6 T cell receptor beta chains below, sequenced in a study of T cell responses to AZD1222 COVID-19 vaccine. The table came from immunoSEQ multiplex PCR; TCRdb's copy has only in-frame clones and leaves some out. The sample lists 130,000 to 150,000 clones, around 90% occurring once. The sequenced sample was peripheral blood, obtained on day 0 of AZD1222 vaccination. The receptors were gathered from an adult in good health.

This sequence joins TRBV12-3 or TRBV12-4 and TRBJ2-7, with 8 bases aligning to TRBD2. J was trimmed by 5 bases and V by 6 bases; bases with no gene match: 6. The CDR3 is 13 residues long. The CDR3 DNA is TGTGCCAGCAGGTCGGGACTAGTACACGAGCAGTACTTC. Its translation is CASRSGLVHEQYF.

The CDR3 nucleotides read TGCGCCAGCAGCCCTGGGACGGCCTACGAGCAGTACTTC. It encodes CASSPGTAYEQYF. V usage is TRBV5-1 and J usage is TRBJ2-7; the D call may be TRBD1 or TRBD2 (5 bases each). This CDR3 is built from 13 residues. V was shortened by 4 bases and J by 2 bases, with 10 bases between the two germline ends. The germline V gene has CDR1 SGHRS and CDR2 YFSETQ. Looking up the rest from reference TRBV5-1 and TRBJ2-7 gives the full variable domain: KAGVTQTPRYLIKTRGQQVTLSCSPISGHRSVSWYQQTPGQGLQFLFEYFSETQRNKGNFPGRFSGRQFSNSRSEMNVSTLELGDSALYLCASSPGTAYEQYFGPGTRLTVT.

The CDR3 here is CASSLVLEVTGELFF. CDR3 sequence (DNA): TGTGCCAGCAGTTTAGTCCTAGAGGTTACCGGGGAGCTGTTTTTT. This chain uses TRBV28 with TRBJ2-2; unclear D gene. The CDR3 is 15 amino acids. CDR1 is MDHEN and CDR2 is SYDVKM in the germline V gene. V lost 2 bases and J 5 bases, leaving 12 bases between the germline ends.

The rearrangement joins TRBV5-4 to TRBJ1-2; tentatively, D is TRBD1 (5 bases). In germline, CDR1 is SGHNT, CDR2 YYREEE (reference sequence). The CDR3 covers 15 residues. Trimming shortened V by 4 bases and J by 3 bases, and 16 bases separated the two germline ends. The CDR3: CASSNVSGLDYGYTF. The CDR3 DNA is TGTGCCAGCAGCAATGTCTCAGGGCTCGACTATGGCTACACCTTC.

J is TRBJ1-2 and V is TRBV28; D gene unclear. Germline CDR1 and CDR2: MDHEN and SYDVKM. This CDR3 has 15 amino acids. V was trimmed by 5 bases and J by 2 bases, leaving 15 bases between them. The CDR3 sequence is CASSTSRVPNYGYTF. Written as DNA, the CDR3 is TGTGCCAGCAGTACCTCCCGGGTCCCCAACTATGGCTACACCTTC.

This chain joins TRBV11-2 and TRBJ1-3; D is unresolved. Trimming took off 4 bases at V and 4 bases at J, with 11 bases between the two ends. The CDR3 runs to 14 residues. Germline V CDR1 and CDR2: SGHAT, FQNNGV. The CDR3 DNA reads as TGTGCCAGCAGCTCGACACGGGCGGGAAACACCATATATTTT. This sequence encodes CASSSTRAGNTIYF.